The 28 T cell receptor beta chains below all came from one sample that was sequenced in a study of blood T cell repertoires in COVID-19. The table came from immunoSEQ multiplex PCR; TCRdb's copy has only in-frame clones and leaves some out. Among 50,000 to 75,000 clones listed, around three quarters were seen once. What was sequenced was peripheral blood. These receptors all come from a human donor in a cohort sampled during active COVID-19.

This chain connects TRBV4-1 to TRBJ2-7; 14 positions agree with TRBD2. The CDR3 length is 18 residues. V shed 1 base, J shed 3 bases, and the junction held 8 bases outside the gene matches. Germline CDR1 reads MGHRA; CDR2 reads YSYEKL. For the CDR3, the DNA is TGCGCCAGCAGCCAAGCGGGACTAGCGGGGGAGGGTAGCTACGAGCAGTACTTC. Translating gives CASSQAGLAGEGSYEQYF.

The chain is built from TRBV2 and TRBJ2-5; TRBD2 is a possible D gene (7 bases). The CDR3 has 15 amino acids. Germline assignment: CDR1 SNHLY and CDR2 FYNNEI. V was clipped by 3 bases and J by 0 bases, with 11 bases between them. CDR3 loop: CASSEAGADQETQYF. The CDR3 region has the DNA TGTGCCAGCAGTGAGGCGGGGGCCGACCAAGAGACCCAGTACTTC.

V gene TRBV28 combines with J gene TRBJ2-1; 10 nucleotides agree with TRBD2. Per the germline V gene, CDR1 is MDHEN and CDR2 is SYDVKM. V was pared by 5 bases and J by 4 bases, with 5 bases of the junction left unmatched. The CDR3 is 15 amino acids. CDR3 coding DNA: TGTGCCAGCAGTCCAAGCGGGGGGGTGTACAATGAGCAGTTCTTC. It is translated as CASSPSGGVYNEQFF.

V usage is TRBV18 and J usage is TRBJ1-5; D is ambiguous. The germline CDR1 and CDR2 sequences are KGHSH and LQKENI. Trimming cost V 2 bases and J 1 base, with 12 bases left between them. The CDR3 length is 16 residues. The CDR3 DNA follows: TGTGCCAGCTCACCAAACACAGTTAACAGCAATCAGCCCCAGCATTTT. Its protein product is CASSPNTVNSNQPQHF. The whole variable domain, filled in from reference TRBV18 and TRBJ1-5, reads NAGVMQNPRHLVRRRGQEARLRCSPMKGHSHVYWYRQLPEEGLKFMVYLQKENIIDESGMPKERFSAEFPKEGPSILRIQQVVRGDSAAYFCASSPNTVNSNQPQHFGDGTRLSIL.

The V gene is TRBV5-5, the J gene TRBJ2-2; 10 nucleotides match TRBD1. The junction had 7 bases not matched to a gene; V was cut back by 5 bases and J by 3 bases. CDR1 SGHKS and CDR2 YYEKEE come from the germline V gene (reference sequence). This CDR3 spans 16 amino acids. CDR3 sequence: CASRNTGTGDTGELFF. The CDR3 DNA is TGTGCCAGCAGAAACACCGGGACAGGGGACACCGGGGAGCTGTTTTTT. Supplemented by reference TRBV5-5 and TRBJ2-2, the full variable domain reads DAGVTQSPTHLIKTRGQQVTLRCSPISGHKSVSWYQQVLGQGPQFIFQYYEKEERGRGNFPDRFSARQFPNYSSELNVNALLLGDSALYLCASRNTGTGDTGELFFGEGSRLTVL.

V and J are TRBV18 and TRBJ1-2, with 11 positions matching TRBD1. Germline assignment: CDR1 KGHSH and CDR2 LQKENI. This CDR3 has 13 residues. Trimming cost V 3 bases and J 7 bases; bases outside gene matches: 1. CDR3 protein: CASSPGTGGGYTF. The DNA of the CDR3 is TGTGCCAGCTCACCCGGGACAGGGGGTGGCTACACCTTC. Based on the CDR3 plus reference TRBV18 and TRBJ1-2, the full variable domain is NAGVMQNPRHLVRRRGQEARLRCSPMKGHSHVYWYRQLPEEGLKFMVYLQKENIIDESGMPKERFSAEFPKEGPSILRIQQVVRGDSAAYFCASSPGTGGGYTFGSGTRLTVV.

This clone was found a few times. The CDR3 DNA reads TGTGCCAGTAGTATCCCCGGGGGACTAGGGGTGAACAATGAGCAGTTCTTC. Translation gives CASSIPGGLGVNNEQFF. This rearrangement joins TRBV19 to TRBJ2-1; 8 bases agree with TRBD2. Germline assignment: CDR1 LNHDA and CDR2 SQIVND (reference sequence). V was pared by 3 bases and J by 5 bases, with 12 bases of the junction left unmatched. This CDR3 spans 17 amino acids.

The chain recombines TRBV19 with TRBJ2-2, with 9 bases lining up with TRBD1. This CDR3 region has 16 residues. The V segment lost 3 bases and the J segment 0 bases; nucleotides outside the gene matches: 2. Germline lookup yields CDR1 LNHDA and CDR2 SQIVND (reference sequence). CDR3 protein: CASSMGDRANTGELFF. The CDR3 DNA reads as TGTGCCAGTAGTATGGGGGACAGGGCGAACACCGGGGAGCTGTTTTTT.

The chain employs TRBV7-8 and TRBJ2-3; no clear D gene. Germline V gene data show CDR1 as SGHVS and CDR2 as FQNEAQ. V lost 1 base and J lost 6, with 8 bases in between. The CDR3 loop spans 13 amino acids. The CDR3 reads CASSLGVSDTQYF. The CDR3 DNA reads TGTGCCAGCAGCTTAGGAGTTTCGGATACGCAGTATTTT.

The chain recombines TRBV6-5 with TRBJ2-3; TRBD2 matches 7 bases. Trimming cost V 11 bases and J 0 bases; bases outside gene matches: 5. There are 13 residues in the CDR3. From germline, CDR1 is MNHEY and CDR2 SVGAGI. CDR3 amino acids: CAGRGGSTDTQYF. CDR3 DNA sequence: TGTGCCGGCCGCGGGGGAAGCACAGATACGCAGTATTTT.

Here the CDR3 reads CASRPGGPNQPQHF. The CDR3 nucleotides are TGTGCCAGCAGGCCCGGGGGTCCCAATCAGCCCCAGCATTTT. The chain combines TRBV6-5 with TRBJ1-5; maybe TRBD1 (5 bases). Looked up from germline, CDR1 is MNHEY and CDR2 is SVGAGI. V lost 6 bases and J lost 3, with 12 bases in between. The CDR3 loop spans 14 amino acids.

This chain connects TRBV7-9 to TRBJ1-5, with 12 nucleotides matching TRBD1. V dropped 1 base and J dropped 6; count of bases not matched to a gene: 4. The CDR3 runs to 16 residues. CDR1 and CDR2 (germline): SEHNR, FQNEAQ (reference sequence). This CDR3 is CASSLDGDRGPQPQHF. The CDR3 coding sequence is TGTGCCAGCAGCTTAGATGGGGACAGGGGGCCTCAGCCCCAGCATTTT.

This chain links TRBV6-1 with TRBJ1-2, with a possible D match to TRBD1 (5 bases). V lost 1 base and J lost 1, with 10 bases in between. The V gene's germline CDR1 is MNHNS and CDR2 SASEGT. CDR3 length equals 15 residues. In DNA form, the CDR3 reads TGTGCCAGCAGTGAAGTAAGGGGCAGTAACTATGGCTACACCTTC. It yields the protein CASSEVRGSNYGYTF.

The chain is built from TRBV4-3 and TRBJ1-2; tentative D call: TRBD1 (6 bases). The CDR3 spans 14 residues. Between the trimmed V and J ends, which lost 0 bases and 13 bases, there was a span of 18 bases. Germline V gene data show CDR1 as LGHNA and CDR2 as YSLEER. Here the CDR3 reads CASSQDNRPQGTTF. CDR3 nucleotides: TGCGCCAGCAGCCAAGATAACAGGCCTCAGGGGACCACCTTC.

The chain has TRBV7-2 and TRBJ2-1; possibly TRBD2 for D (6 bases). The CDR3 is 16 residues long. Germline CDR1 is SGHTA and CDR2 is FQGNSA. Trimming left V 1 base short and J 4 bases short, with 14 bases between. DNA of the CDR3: TGTGCCAGCAGCTTAGACAGCGCGGGGAGGTACAATGAGCAGTTCTTC. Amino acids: CASSLDSAGRYNEQFF.

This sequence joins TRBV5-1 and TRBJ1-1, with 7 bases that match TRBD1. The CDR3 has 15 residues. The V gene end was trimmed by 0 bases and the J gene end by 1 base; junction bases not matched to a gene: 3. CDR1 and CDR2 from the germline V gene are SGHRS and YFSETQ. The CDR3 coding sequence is TGCGCCAGCAGCTTGGGACAGGGTAAGAACACTGAAGCTTTCTTT. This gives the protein CASSLGQGKNTEAFF.

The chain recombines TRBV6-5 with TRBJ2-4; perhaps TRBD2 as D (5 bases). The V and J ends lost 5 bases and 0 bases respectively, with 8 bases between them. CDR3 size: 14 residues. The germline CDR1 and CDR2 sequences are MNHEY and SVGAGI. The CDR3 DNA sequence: TGTGCCAGCAGTCCAGGACTAGCCAAAAACATTCAGTACTTC. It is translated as CASSPGLAKNIQYF.

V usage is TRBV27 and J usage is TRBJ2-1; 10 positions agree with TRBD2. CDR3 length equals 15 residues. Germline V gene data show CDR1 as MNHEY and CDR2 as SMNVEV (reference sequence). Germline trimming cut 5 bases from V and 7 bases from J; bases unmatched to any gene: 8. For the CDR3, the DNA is TGTGCCAGCAGTATAATAGCGGGGGGCGGGAATGAGCAGTTCTTC. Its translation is CASSIIAGGGNEQFF.

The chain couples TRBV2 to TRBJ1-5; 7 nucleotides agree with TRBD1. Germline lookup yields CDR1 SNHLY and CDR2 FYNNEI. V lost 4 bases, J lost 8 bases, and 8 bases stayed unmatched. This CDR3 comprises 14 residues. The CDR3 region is CASSGQGGIEPQHF. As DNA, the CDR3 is TGTGCCAGCAGTGGACAGGGAGGAATTGAGCCCCAGCATTTT.

CDR3 in DNA: TGTGCCAGCAGCTGGGGACAGGGGAACACCGGGGAGCTGTTTTTT. Its translation is CASSWGQGNTGELFF. The chain uses TRBV5-4 and TRBJ2-2; 9 bases are shared with TRBD1. J lost 1 base, V lost 3 bases, and 1 base had no gene match. Germline lookup yields CDR1 SGHNT and CDR2 YYREEE (reference sequence). The CDR3 totals 15 residues. Full variable domain (outside the CDR3, taken from reference TRBV5-4 and TRBJ2-2): ETGVTQSPTHLIKTRGQQVTLRCSSQSGHNTVSWYQQALGQGPQFIFQYYREEENGRGNFPPRFSGLQFPNYSSELNVNALELDDSALYLCASSWGQGNTGELFFGEGSRLTVL.

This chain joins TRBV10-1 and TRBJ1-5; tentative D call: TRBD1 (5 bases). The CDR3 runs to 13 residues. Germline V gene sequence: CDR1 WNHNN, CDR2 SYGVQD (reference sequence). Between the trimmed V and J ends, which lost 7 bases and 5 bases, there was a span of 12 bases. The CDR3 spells CASTDSGDQPQHF. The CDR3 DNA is TGCGCCAGCACTGACAGCGGCGATCAGCCCCAGCATTTT.

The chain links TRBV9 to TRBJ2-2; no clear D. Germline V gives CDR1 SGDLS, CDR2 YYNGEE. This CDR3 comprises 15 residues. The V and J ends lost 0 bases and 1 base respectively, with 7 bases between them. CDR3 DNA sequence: TGTGCCAGCAGCGTAGATCCTAAGAACACCGGGGAGCTGTTTTTT. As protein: CASSVDPKNTGELFF.

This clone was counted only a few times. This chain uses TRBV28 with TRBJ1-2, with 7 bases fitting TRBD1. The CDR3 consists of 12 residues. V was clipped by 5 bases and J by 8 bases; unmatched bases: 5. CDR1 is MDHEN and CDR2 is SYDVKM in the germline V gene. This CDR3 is CASSVDREGYTF. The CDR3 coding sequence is TGTGCCAGCAGTGTCGACAGGGAGGGCTACACCTTC.

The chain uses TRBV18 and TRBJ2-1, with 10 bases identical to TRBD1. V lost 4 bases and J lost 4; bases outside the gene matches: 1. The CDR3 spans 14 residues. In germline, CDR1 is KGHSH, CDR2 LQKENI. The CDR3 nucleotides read TGTGCCAGCTCACGACAGGGGGCGTACAATGAGCAGTTCTTC. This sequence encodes CASSRQGAYNEQFF.

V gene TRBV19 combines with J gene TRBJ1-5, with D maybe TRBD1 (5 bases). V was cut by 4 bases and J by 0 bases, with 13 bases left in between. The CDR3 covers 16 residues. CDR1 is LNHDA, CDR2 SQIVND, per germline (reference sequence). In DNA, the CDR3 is TGTGCCAGTAGTACAACGGGGGGGGATAGCAATCAGCCCCAGCATTTT. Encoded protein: CASSTTGGDSNQPQHF.

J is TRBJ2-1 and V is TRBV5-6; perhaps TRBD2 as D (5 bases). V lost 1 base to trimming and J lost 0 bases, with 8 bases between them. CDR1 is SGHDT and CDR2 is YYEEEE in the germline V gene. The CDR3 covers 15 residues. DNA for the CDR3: TGTGCCAGCAGCTTGAGAGGGAACTCCTACAATGAGCAGTTCTTC. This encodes CASSLRGNSYNEQFF.

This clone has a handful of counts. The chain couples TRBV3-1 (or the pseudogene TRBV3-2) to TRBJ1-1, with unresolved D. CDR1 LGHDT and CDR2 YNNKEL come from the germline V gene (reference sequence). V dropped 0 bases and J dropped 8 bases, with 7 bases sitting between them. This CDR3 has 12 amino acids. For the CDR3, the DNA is TGTGCCAGCAGCCAAGATGGCGGGGAAGCTTTCTTT. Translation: CASSQDGGEAFF.

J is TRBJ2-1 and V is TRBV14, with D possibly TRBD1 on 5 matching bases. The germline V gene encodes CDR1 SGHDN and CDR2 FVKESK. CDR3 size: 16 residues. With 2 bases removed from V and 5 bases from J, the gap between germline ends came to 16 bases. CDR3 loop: CASSQLLQGGNNEQFF. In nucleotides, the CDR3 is TGTGCCAGCAGCCAATTACTCCAGGGTGGTAACAATGAGCAGTTCTTC.